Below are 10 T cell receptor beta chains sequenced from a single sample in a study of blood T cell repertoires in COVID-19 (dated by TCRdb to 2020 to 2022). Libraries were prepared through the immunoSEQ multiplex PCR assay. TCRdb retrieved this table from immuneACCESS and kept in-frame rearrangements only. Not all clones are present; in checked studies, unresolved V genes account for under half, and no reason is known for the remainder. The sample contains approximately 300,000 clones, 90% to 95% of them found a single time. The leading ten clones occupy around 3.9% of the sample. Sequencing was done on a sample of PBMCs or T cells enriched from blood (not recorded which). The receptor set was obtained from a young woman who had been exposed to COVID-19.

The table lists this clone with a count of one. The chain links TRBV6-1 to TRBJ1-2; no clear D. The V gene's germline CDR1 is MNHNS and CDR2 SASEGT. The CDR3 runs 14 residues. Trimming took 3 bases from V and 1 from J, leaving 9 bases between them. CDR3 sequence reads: CASSDRSGNYGYTF. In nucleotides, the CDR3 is TGTGCCAGCAGTGATAGATCGGGTAACTATGGCTACACCTTC.

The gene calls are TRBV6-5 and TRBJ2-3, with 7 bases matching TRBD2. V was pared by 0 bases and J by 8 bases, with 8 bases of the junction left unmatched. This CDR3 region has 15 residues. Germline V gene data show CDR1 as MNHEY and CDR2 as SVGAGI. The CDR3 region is CASSYSREAGSTQYF. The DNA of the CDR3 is TGTGCCAGCAGTTACTCACGGGAGGCGGGAAGTACGCAGTATTTT.

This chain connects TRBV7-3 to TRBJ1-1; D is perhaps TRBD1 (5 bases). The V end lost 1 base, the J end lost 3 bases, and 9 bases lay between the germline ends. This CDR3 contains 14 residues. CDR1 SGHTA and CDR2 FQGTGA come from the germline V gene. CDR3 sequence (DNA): TGTGCCAGCAGCTTAAGGGGAGGGGACACTGAAGCTTTCTTT. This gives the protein CASSLRGGDTEAFF.

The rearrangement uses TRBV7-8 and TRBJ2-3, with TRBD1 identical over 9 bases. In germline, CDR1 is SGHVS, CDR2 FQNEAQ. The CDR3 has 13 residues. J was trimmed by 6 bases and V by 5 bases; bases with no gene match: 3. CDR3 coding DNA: TGTGCCAGCAGCACTGACAGGGGGGATACGCAGTATTTT. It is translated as CASSTDRGDTQYF. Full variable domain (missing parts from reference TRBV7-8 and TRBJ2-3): GAGVSQSPRYKVAKRGQDVALRCDPISGHVSLFWYQQALGQGPEFLTYFQNEAQLDKSGLPSDRFFAERPEGSVSTLKIQRTQQEDSAVYLCASSTDRGDTQYFGPGTRLTVL.

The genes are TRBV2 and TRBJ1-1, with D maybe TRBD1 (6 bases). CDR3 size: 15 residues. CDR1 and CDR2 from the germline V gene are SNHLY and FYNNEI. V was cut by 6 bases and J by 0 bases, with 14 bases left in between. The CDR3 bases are TGTGCCAGCAGCGCAAGACAGGCGGTGAACACTGAAGCTTTCTTT. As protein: CASSARQAVNTEAFF.

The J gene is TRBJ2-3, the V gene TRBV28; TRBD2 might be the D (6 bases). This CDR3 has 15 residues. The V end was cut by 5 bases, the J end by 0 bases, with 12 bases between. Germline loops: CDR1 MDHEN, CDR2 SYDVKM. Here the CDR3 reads CASSELAQSTDTQYF. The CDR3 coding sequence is TGTGCCAGCAGTGAGCTAGCGCAAAGCACAGATACGCAGTATTTT.

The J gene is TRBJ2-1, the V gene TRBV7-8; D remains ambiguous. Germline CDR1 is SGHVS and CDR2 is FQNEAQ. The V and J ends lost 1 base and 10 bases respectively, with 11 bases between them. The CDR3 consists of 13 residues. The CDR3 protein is CASSLGGRGEQFF. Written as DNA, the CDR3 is TGTGCCAGCAGCTTAGGTGGGCGTGGAGAGCAGTTCTTC.

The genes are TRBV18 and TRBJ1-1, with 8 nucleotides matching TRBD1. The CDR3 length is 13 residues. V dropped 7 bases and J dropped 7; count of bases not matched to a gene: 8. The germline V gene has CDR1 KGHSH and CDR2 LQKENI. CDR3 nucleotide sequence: TGTGCCAGCTTTACGGACAGGGCGAATGAAGCTTTCTTT. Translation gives CASFTDRANEAFF.

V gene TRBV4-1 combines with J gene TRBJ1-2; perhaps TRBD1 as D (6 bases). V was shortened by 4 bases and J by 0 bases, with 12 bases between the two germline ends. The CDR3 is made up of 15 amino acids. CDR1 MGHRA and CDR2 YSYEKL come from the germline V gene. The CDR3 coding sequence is TGCGCCAGCAGCCCCCCGGACAGAGCTAACTATGGCTACACCTTC. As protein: CASSPPDRANYGYTF.

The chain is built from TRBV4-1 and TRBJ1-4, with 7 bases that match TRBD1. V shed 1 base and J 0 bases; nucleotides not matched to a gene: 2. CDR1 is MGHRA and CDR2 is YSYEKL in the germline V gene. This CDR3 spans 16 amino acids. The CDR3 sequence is CASSQAQGATNEKLFF. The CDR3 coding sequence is TGCGCCAGCAGCCAAGCCCAGGGGGCAACTAATGAAAAACTGTTTTTT.